The 11 T cell receptor beta chains reported below all come from one sample, sequenced in a study of response to subunit inactivated influenza vaccine. A single record per CDR3 protein comes from TCRdb applying MiXCR to the RT-PCR reads. The sample holds 650,000 to 850,000 distinct CDR3 sequences, approximately 14% seen once. This specimen consisted of PBMCs from blood, obtained 14 to 15 days before vaccination. The source of these receptors is a man aged 45-65 years who received an inactivated influenza vaccine.

This chain uses TRBV28 with TRBJ1-5; D may be TRBD1 (5 bases). V lost 5 bases, J lost 0 bases, and 23 bases lay in between. Per the germline V gene, CDR1 is MDHEN and CDR2 is SYDVKM. This CDR3 contains 19 residues. CDR3 in amino acids: CASSKALTRQFYSNQPQHF. The CDR3 DNA sequence: TGTGCCAGCAGTAAAGCTCTTACTCGACAGTTTTATAGCAATCAGCCCCAGCATTTT.

This chain links TRBV27 with TRBJ2-7; D uncertain. This CDR3 comprises 18 residues. CDR1 MNHEY and CDR2 SMNVEV come from the germline V gene (reference sequence). Trimming stripped 1 base from V and 4 bases from J, with 23 bases between. In nucleotides, the CDR3 is TGTGCCAGCAGTTTATTACCTGCCACTGGCGCCACTGGGTACGAGCAGTACTTC. Amino acids: CASSLLPATGATGYEQYF.

This clonotype was seen a few times. The rearrangement uses TRBV28 and TRBJ2-1; 11 bases match TRBD2. Germline V gives CDR1 MDHEN, CDR2 SYDVKM. The CDR3 spans 14 residues. After removal of 8 bases from V and 6 bases from J, the junction contained 6 bases not matched to a gene. The CDR3 DNA follows: TGTGCCAGCTTCGGGACTAGCGGCTCCAATGAGCAGTTCTTC. This translates into CASFGTSGSNEQFF.

The V call is TRBV10-3, the J call TRBJ1-2; D gene unclear. This CDR3 has 13 residues. The V end was cut by 3 bases, the J end by 2 bases, with 7 bases between. Per germline, CDR1 ENHRY and CDR2 SYGVKD. The CDR3 loop is CAISDTENYGYTF. The CDR3 bases are TGTGCCATCAGTGATACGGAGAACTATGGCTACACCTTC.

Only a few counts were recorded for this clonotype. This chain links TRBV12-3 or TRBV12-4 with TRBJ2-7; 9 nucleotides match TRBD1. The V and J ends lost 8 bases and 4 bases, in that order; junction bases with no gene match: 3. The CDR3 has 12 residues. In DNA, the CDR3 is TGTGCCAGCGCGGACAGGGGATACGAGCAGTACTTC. This encodes CASADRGYEQYF.

CDR3 DNA: TGTGCCATCAGAAACGGACTATACAATGAGCAGTTCTTC. Amino acid sequence: CAIRNGLYNEQFF. The chain employs TRBV10-3 and TRBJ2-1; D perhaps matches TRBD2 (6 bases). The CDR3 sequence is 13 residues long. Germline loops: CDR1 ENHRY, CDR2 SYGVKD. V lost 6 bases and J lost 4, with 10 bases in between.

V and J are TRBV7-8 and TRBJ1-4, with D possibly TRBD1 on 6 matching bases. The CDR3 covers 15 residues. In germline, CDR1 is SGHVS, CDR2 FQNEAQ. V was shortened by 3 bases and J by 4 bases, with 12 bases between the two germline ends. The CDR3 DNA reads as TGTGCCAGCAGCTTCATAGGGGGGTTTAATGAAAAACTGTTTTTT. This codes for CASSFIGGFNEKLFF.

The chain links TRBV6-5 to TRBJ1-5, with a possible D match to TRBD1 (6 bases). The V end was cut by 1 base, the J end by 0 bases, with 16 bases between. CDR3 length equals 18 residues. Germline CDR1 is MNHEY and CDR2 is SVGAGI. CDR3 nucleotides: TGTGCCAGCAGTTACTTGGAGGGGGGAACCAATAGCAATCAGCCCCAGCATTTT. Translated, it gives CASSYLEGGTNSNQPQHF.

The rearrangement links TRBV5-1 to TRBJ1-2, with 7 bases lining up with TRBD1. V shed 4 bases, J shed 8 bases, and the junction held 8 bases outside the gene matches. Germline values: CDR1 SGHRS, CDR2 YFSETQ. The CDR3 has 13 amino acids. CDR3: CASSNDRVAGYTF. The CDR3 DNA reads as TGCGCCAGCAGCAACGACAGGGTAGCAGGCTACACCTTC.

The rearrangement links TRBV20-1 to TRBJ2-7; D gene ambiguous. Trimming removed 0 bases from V and 6 bases from J, with 15 bases in between. Germline CDR1 is DFQATT and CDR2 is SNEGSKA (reference sequence). CDR3 size: 14 residues. The CDR3 is CSARDRLGPLEQYF. CDR3 nucleotides: TGCAGTGCTAGAGATCGTTTAGGCCCCCTCGAGCAGTACTTC.

This clonotype was seen a handful of times. The chain links TRBV30 to TRBJ2-2; D is undetermined. The length of the CDR3 is 13 residues. Germline V lookup: CDR1 GTSNPN, CDR2 SVGIG (reference sequence). V dropped 1 base and J dropped 4 bases, with 7 bases sitting between them. The CDR3 region has the DNA TGTGCCTGGAGTGCATTGTCCACCGGGGAGCTGTTTTTT. It encodes CAWSALSTGELFF.